Here is one TCR beta chain with its context. Germline assignment: CDR1 SGHTA and CDR2 FQGNSA. The germline V and J ends were trimmed by 4 bases and 1 base, with 7 bases remaining between them. The CDR3 totals 13 residues. The data were produced by immunoSEQ multiplex PCR, yet TCRdb's version contains in-frame clones alone and is incomplete. The sample has about 110,000 clones, 75% to 95% seen once. The data were taken from a study of T cells after somatic rescue of genetic block. The sequence was obtained from a woman aged 18-35 years. The gene calls are TRBV7-2 and TRBJ1-1; D gene ambiguous. Sequencing input: peripheral blood mononuclear cells (PBMCs). In DNA form, the CDR3 reads TGTGCCAGCAGCTATGGCCCGAACACTGAAGCTTTCTTT. Residues: CASSYGPNTEAFF.